This entry describes one T cell receptor (beta chain). This specimen belongs to a study of T cells in tumors after PD-1 blockade. Turning to the study itself: Some patients also took daily vismodegib 150 mg during anti-PD-1 treatment.

Here immunoSEQ multiplex PCR was the method, and the copy in TCRdb shows in-frame clones only, minus some. The table records approximately 30,000 clones, around 73% of them present only once. This CDR3 spans 15 amino acids. Looked up from germline, CDR1 is MNHEY and CDR2 is SVGEGT. J was trimmed by 5 bases and V by 5 bases; bases with no gene match: 11. The J gene is TRBJ2-5, the V gene TRBV6-2 or TRBV6-3; 7 positions agree with TRBD1. Specimen: PBMCs, collected after anti-PD-1 treatment. This TCR derives from a human donor with basal cell carcinoma. CDR3 loop: CASSNPDRARETQYF. In nucleotides, the CDR3 is TGTGCCAGCAGTAATCCCGACAGGGCAAGGGAGACCCAGTACTTC.